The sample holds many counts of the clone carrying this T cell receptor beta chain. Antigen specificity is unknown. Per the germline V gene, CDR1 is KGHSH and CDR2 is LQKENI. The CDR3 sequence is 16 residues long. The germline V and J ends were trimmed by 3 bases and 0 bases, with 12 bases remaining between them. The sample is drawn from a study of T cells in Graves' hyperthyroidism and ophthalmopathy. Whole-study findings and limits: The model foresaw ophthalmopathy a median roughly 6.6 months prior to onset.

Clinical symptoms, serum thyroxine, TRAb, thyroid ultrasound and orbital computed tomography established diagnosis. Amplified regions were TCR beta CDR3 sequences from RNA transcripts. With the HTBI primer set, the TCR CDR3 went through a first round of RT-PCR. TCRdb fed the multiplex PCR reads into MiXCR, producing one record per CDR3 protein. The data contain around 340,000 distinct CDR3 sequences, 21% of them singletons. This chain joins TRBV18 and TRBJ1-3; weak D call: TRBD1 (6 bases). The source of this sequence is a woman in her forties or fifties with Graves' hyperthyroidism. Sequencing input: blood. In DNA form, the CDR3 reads TGTGCCAGCTCACCGGCAGGGACATTCTCTGGAAACACCATATATTTT. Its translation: CASSPAGTFSGNTIYF.